These 28 T cell receptor beta chains were sequenced from one sample in a study of blood T cell repertoires in COVID-19 (dated by TCRdb to 2019 to 2021). Receptor libraries were prepared by the immunoSEQ multiplex PCR assay. Here the immuneACCESS table is served through TCRdb, limited to in-frame sequences with V and J called. Missing clones are a known gap in these copies; in checked studies unresolved V genes cover under half, and the rest lacks a known reason. A total of some 180,000 clones appear in this sample, roughly four fifths of them only once. The ten largest clones capture roughly 6.8% of the sample. The sequenced material came from peripheral blood. These receptors all come from a human donor in a cohort sampled during active COVID-19.

The J gene is TRBJ2-7, the V gene TRBV9; 7 bases line up with TRBD1. Germline V gene lookup returns CDR1 SGDLS and CDR2 YYNGEE. This CDR3 comprises 14 residues. J was trimmed by 6 bases and V by 1 base; bases with no gene match: 7. The CDR3, as DNA: TGTGCCAGCAGCGTAACGGGACAGAGGGGCGAGCAGTACTTC. It encodes CASSVTGQRGEQYF.

V usage is TRBV13 and J usage is TRBJ1-1; unclear D gene. Trimming removed 5 bases at V and 2 bases at J, with 12 bases between. Germline V gene data show CDR1 as PRHDT and CDR2 as FYEKMQ (reference sequence). This CDR3 is 14 amino acids long. The CDR3 protein is CASSPNLVNTEAFF. The CDR3, as DNA: TGTGCCAGCAGCCCAAACTTGGTAAACACTGAAGCTTTCTTT.

The gene calls are TRBV19 and TRBJ1-4; the match to TRBD1 covers 8 bases. In germline, CDR1 is LNHDA, CDR2 SQIVND (reference sequence). The CDR3 totals 14 residues. V was pared by 2 bases and J by 5 bases, with 1 base of the junction left unmatched. CDR3: CASSIQGANEKLFF. CDR3 bases: TGTGCCAGTAGTATACAGGGGGCCAATGAAAAACTGTTTTTT.

V and J are TRBV12-3 or TRBV12-4 and TRBJ1-1; no definite D call. The CDR3 is made up of 13 amino acids. Trimming left V 6 bases short and J 1 base short, with 9 bases between. The CDR3 DNA follows: TGTGCCAGCAGCTTAACATCGAACACTGAAGCTTTCTTT. This encodes CASSLTSNTEAFF.

This clone is a singleton in its sample. V usage is TRBV4-2 and J usage is TRBJ2-2; D is perhaps TRBD2 (6 bases). The CDR3 spans 15 residues. CDR1 is LGHNA and CDR2 is YNFKEQ in the germline V gene. Trimming cost V 2 bases and J 5 bases, with 12 bases left between them. CDR3: CASSQLTEGTGELFF. CDR3 DNA: TGTGCCAGCAGCCAACTGACGGAGGGTACCGGGGAGCTGTTTTTT.

The rearrangement joins TRBV10-2 to TRBJ2-7; 10 bases fit TRBD1. The CDR3 has 14 amino acids. Germline V CDR1 and CDR2: WSHSY, SAAADI. J gave up 5 bases and V 4 bases, and 5 bases lay outside the gene matches. CDR3 bases: TGCGCCAGCAGTGGGCCGGGACAGGGGAACGAGCAGTACTTC. It specifies CASSGPGQGNEQYF.

The chain links TRBV9 to TRBJ2-5; 8 bases match TRBD1. Germline loops: CDR1 SGDLS, CDR2 YYNGEE. Trimming at V came to 2 bases and at J to 4 bases, leaving 19 bases not matched to a gene. The CDR3 length is 19 residues. CDR3 DNA: TGTGCCAGCAGCGTTGCCCCGACCGGCTTCGGACAGGGATTAGAGACCCAGTACTTC. Its protein is CASSVAPTGFGQGLETQYF.

This chain joins TRBV5-1 and TRBJ2-7; a possible D gene is TRBD2 (7 bases). V lost 0 bases to trimming and J lost 2 bases, with 18 bases between them. The germline V gene has CDR1 SGHRS and CDR2 YFSETQ. The CDR3 is made up of 17 amino acids. CDR3 nucleotide sequence: TGCGCCAGCAGCTTGGCAGTGAGGGGGGGCATGGCCTACGAGCAGTACTTC. Translation gives CASSLAVRGGMAYEQYF.

The rearrangement links TRBV7-9 to TRBJ2-5; a possible D gene is TRBD1 (5 bases). V gave up 5 bases and J gave up 5 bases, with 12 bases separating them. Germline assignment: CDR1 SEHNR and CDR2 FQNEAQ (reference sequence). CDR3 length: 13 residues. CDR3 sequence: CASSLGPMETQYF. DNA for the CDR3: TGTGCCAGCAGCCTGGGGCCTATGGAGACCCAGTACTTC.

The V gene is TRBV5-4, the J gene TRBJ1-1; 7 nucleotides line up with TRBD1. V was clipped by 2 bases and J by 1 base; unmatched bases: 8. Germline V CDR1 and CDR2: SGHNT, YYREEE (reference sequence). The CDR3 contains 16 residues. CDR3 bases: TGTGCCAGCAGCTTCGAATACTCAGGGGGGAACACTGAAGCTTTCTTT. Translating it yields CASSFEYSGGNTEAFF.

The chain couples TRBV9 to TRBJ1-3, with 8 positions matching TRBD1. This CDR3 has 16 amino acids. Per the germline V gene, CDR1 is SGDLS and CDR2 is YYNGEE. The ends lost 3 bases at V and 0 bases at J; junction bases unmatched: 5. The CDR3 DNA reads TGTGCCAGCAGCGGACTCACAGGGGGCTCTGGAAACACCATATATTTT. Protein sequence: CASSGLTGGSGNTIYF.

The rearrangement links TRBV25-1 to TRBJ2-2; D unresolved. V lost 8 bases, J lost 3 bases, and 10 bases lay in between. CDR1 is MGHDK, CDR2 SYGVNS, per germline. The CDR3 spans 13 residues. The CDR3 protein is CASREEYTGELFF. In DNA form, the CDR3 reads TGTGCCAGCCGAGAGGAATACACCGGGGAGCTGTTTTTT. Full variable domain (missing parts from reference TRBV25-1 and TRBJ2-2): EADIYQTPRYLVIGTGKKITLECSQTMGHDKMYWYQQDPGMELHLIHYSYGVNSTEKGDLSSESTVSRIRTEHFPLTLESARPSHTSQYLCASREEYTGELFFGEGSRLTVL.

The chain has TRBV12-3 or TRBV12-4 and TRBJ1-5; weak D call: TRBD1 (5 bases). Trimming cost V 8 bases and J 1 base, with 9 bases left between them. The CDR3 is made up of 13 amino acids. The CDR3 reads CASGGGSNQPQHF. The DNA for the CDR3 is TGTGCCAGCGGGGGGGGAAGCAATCAGCCCCAGCATTTT.

The rearrangement uses TRBV2 and TRBJ2-3; a weak D match, TRBD1 (6 bases). This CDR3 comprises 14 residues. CDR1 and CDR2 from the germline V gene are SNHLY and FYNNEI. Trimming shortened V by 8 bases and J by 2 bases, and 14 bases separated the two germline ends. The CDR3 DNA is TGTGCCAGCCAGGAACAGGGTAACACAGATACGCAGTATTTT. This gives the protein CASQEQGNTDTQYF.

The table lists this clone with a count of one. This rearrangement joins TRBV3-1 (or the pseudogene TRBV3-2) to TRBJ1-2; no firm D call. The germline V gene has CDR1 LGHDT and CDR2 YNNKEL (reference sequence). This CDR3 has 14 residues. The V gene lost 1 base and the J gene lost 7 bases, with 13 bases spanning the gap. The CDR3 is CASSQGGGLSGYTF. In DNA form, the CDR3 reads TGTGCCAGCAGCCAAGGAGGAGGACTGAGTGGCTACACCTTC.

The chain links TRBV6-6 to TRBJ2-7; 10 positions match TRBD1. Germline V gene sequence: CDR1 MNHNY, CDR2 SVGAGI (reference sequence). The CDR3 runs 14 residues. The V and J ends lost 2 bases and 4 bases, in that order; junction bases with no gene match: 2. The CDR3 sequence: CASSYAGQGYEQYF. DNA of the CDR3: TGTGCCAGCAGTTACGCGGGACAGGGGTACGAGCAGTACTTC.

V usage is TRBV10-3 and J usage is TRBJ1-1; TRBD1 matches 8 bases. The J segment lost 5 bases and the V segment lost 7 bases, leaving 9 bases of the junction unmatched. This CDR3 region has 14 residues. The V gene's germline CDR1 is ENHRY and CDR2 SYGVKD. In nucleotides, the CDR3 is TGTGCCATCAAGAGGGCAGGGGGCGGAACTGAAGCTTTCTTT. It yields the protein CAIKRAGGGTEAFF.

V is TRBV9 and J is TRBJ2-7; TRBD2 aligns across 10 bases. The length of the CDR3 is 13 residues. J gave up 6 bases and V 1 base, and 1 base lay outside the gene matches. Germline V lookup: CDR1 SGDLS, CDR2 YYNGEE. CDR3: CASSVTSGAEQYF. The CDR3 nucleotides are TGTGCCAGCAGCGTAACTAGCGGGGCCGAGCAGTACTTC.

The V call is TRBV4-1, the J call TRBJ2-3; 8 bases are shared with TRBD1. V gave up 3 bases and J gave up 5 bases; unmatched junction bases: 13. The CDR3 is 17 amino acids. The germline V gene has CDR1 MGHRA and CDR2 YSYEKL. CDR3 coding DNA: TGCGCCAGCAGCCAGCCTCGCAGGGGGCCGGTGAGAGATACGCAGTATTTT. Translated, it gives CASSQPRRGPVRDTQYF.

This clone was seen once. This sample includes further DNA sequences coding for the same CDR3. This chain joins TRBV19 and TRBJ2-7; 7 bases align to TRBD2. Germline V CDR1 and CDR2: LNHDA, SQIVND (reference sequence). The CDR3 consists of 13 residues. The ends lost 4 bases at V and 4 bases at J; junction bases unmatched: 4. CDR3 sequence: CASSRSGVYEQYF. CDR3 DNA sequence: TGTGCCAGTAGTAGGAGCGGGGTATACGAGCAGTACTTC.

This clone was seen only once. The sample contains more than one DNA sequence encoding this CDR3. The chain is built from TRBV9 and TRBJ2-1; possible D gene TRBD1, 5 bases. V was cut by 0 bases and J by 7 bases, with 5 bases left in between. The CDR3 extends over 12 amino acids. CDR1 SGDLS and CDR2 YYNGEE come from the germline V gene. CDR3 loop: CASSVEGNEQFF. The CDR3 bases are TGTGCCAGCAGCGTAGAGGGGAATGAGCAGTTCTTC.

This sequence joins TRBV15 and TRBJ1-4, with 7 bases matching TRBD1. The CDR3 contains 13 residues. Germline CDR1 reads LNHNV; CDR2 reads YYDKDF (reference sequence). V was pared by 7 bases and J by 4 bases, with 3 bases of the junction left unmatched. The chain's CDR3 is CATTGQVNEKLFF. CDR3 DNA: TGTGCCACCACCGGACAGGTTAATGAAAAACTGTTTTTT.

The chain recombines TRBV7-9 with TRBJ1-1, with D possibly matching TRBD1 (6 bases). V was cut by 0 bases and J by 5 bases, with 16 bases left in between. Germline V gives CDR1 SEHNR, CDR2 FQNEAQ (reference sequence). The CDR3 is made up of 16 amino acids. CDR3 residues: CASSLAGAGLYTEAFF. The DNA of the CDR3 is TGTGCCAGCAGCTTAGCGGGGGCAGGTTTGTATACTGAAGCTTTCTTT.

The CDR3 coding sequence is TGTGCCAGCAGCTTAGGGGCCAGCTCCTATAATTCACCCCTCCACTTT. This encodes CASSLGASSYNSPLHF. The chain carries TRBV7-8 and TRBJ1-6; unclear D gene. Germline CDR1 reads SGHVS; CDR2 reads FQNEAQ. The germline V and J ends were trimmed by 1 base and 0 bases, with 7 bases remaining between them. The CDR3 consists of 16 residues.

The V and J genes are TRBV5-1 and TRBJ1-1; no definite D call. CDR3 length: 13 residues. Germline V gene data show CDR1 as SGHRS and CDR2 as YFSETQ. Trimming cost V 0 bases and J 3 bases, with 6 bases left between them. The DNA of the CDR3 is TGCGCCAGCAGCTTGGATGAGTACACTGAAGCTTTCTTT. It yields the protein CASSLDEYTEAFF.

The genes are TRBV7-2 and TRBJ1-2, with D unresolved. CDR1 SGHTA and CDR2 FQGNSA come from the germline V gene. Between the trimmed V and J ends, which lost 1 base and 4 bases, there was a span of 16 bases. CDR3 length: 16 residues. The CDR3 protein is CASSLGAEGWFYGYTF. In DNA form, the CDR3 reads TGTGCCAGCAGCTTAGGGGCCGAGGGATGGTTCTATGGCTACACCTTC.

The chain has TRBV19 and TRBJ1-1, with D perhaps matching TRBD1 (5 bases). V was shortened by 3 bases and J by 1 base, with 12 bases between the two germline ends. The CDR3 is 15 residues long. CDR1 is LNHDA and CDR2 is SQIVND in the germline V gene (reference sequence). Here the CDR3 reads CASSMGGNTNTEAFF. The CDR3, as DNA: TGTGCCAGTAGTATGGGGGGAAACACGAACACTGAAGCTTTCTTT.

This rearrangement joins TRBV9 to TRBJ1-1, with a weak D call TRBD1 (5 bases). The length of the CDR3 is 15 residues. The germline CDR1 and CDR2 sequences are SGDLS and YYNGEE. Trimming took off 0 bases at V and 0 bases at J, with 9 bases between the two ends. The CDR3 bases are TGTGCCAGCAGCGTAGTGTCAGGGTTGAACACTGAAGCTTTCTTT. Translating it yields CASSVVSGLNTEAFF.